The T cell receptor (beta chain) described here comes from a study of OX40 agonist ivuxolimab in advanced cancers. As for the study more broadly: Ivuxolimab, which targeted the costimulatory receptor OX40 (CD134), was an agonistic, fully human IgG2 monoclonal antibody. Intravenous ivuxolimab was administered to patients every 2 weeks at six dose levels: 0.01, 0.1, 0.3, 1.5, 3 and 10 mg/kg. Among the approximately 50 dose-escalation patients, 19 had hepatocellular carcinoma, around 15 melanoma, 9 renal cell carcinoma and 9 head and neck cancer. In the dose-escalation cohort, more than 75% of patients were male, and the mean age was approximately 60 years, with a range of about 23 to 90. Prior anti-PD-1, anti-PD-L1 or anti-CTLA-4 therapy was permitted, and checkpoint inhibitors had been received by less than 45% of dose-escalation patients. Partial responses occurred in three dose-escalation patients, of whom one had hepatocellular carcinoma and two had cutaneous melanoma. Peripheral TCRbeta sequencing aimed to test whether ivuxolimab altered TCR sequence diversity and caused clonal T-cell expansion. The paper covers the monotherapy dose-escalation part of the phase I ivuxolimab trial, which included N of about 56 patients. Overall study results and their limits: Antigen specificity was not determined for the clonally expanded peripheral T cells. In the 0.1-3.0 mg/kg groups, partial responders had among the lowest normalized peripheral clonal expansion, particularly in CD8+ T cells. At doses from 0.1 to 3.0 mg/kg, clonal expansion was seen in both CD4+ and CD8+ blood T cells between baseline and week 6. Low levels of normalized T-cell clonal expansion were also seen in some patients who did not respond. After ivuxolimab, more expanded clones were found on average in CD8+ T cells than in CD4+ T cells.

Comments on this clone: It has no known antigen specificity. Relative to the germline gene, one junction end is altered; a read error may explain this.

Looking up the germline V gene yields CDR1 SGHNT and CDR2 YENEEA. CDR3 length: 14 amino acids, cysteine to phenylalanine. Just CDR3 DNA is preserved here, 42 bases in frame from base 1. Genomic DNA was isolated from the sorted cells so that the TCRbeta CDR3 region could be sequenced. The immunoSEQ Assay was used to sequence the TCRbeta CDR3 regions. This is the immuneACCESS table as TCRdb keeps it, with only in-frame sequences that have V and J called. A part of the clones is gone; compared with another copy, unresolved V genes explain less than half, and the rest is unexplained. The sample profile shows approximately 69,000 clones; roughly 88% of them were found once. The ten largest account for less than 3% of the sample. The trial excluded patients who had a history of autoimmune disease or were on systemic immunosuppression. In every dose cohort, peripheral blood was drawn for TCR sequencing at baseline, cycle 4 day 1, and cycle 7 day 1. Samples came from an open-label, multicenter, first-in-human phase I dose-escalation trial of ivuxolimab. The trial enrolled adults with locally advanced or metastatic head and neck squamous cell, hepatocellular, melanoma or renal cell carcinoma. Before TCR sequencing, CD4+ T cells and CD8+ T cells were sorted from peripheral blood as separate populations.

Sequences were derived from CD4+ or CD8+ T cells sorted from blood, sampled in a trial of the OX40 agonist ivuxolimab. The source is an adult with an advanced solid tumor such as melanoma, head and neck, liver or kidney cancer. The rearrangement combines TRBV11-3 with TRBJ2-5; TRBD2 is perhaps the D gene, given 6 matching bases. In nucleotides, the sequence is TGTGCCAGCAGCTTGAGGACTACCCAAGGGACCCAGTACTTC. This encodes CASSLRTTQGTQYF.